Listed below are T cell receptor beta chains from one sample, sequenced in a study of cytomegalovirus exposure and HLA in healthy donors. Data came from immunoSEQ multiplex PCR; TCRdb stores just in-frame clones and leaves some out. The table has 150,000 to 200,000 clones, 77% seen once. Input material: PBMCs. The origin of the receptors is a woman aged 60-75 years in good health and CMV-seropositive. Both conserved end residues are part of each CDR3. D genes are given only for firm matches. The size of a clone is reported for some rows only, either as once, few or many, or as a class for expanded clones.

size	J	D	V	CDR3
few	TRBJ2-2	TRBD1	TRBV5-5	CASSVPGTGGTGELFF
NA	TRBJ2-7	TRBD2	TRBV28	CASSFLAGYEQYF
NA	TRBJ2-7	NA	TRBV28	CASSSDRSSYEQYF
NA	TRBJ2-1	TRBD2	TRBV4-1	CASSQGASGDNEQFF
NA	TRBJ1-1	NA	TRBV29-1	CSVTKVEAFF
NA	TRBJ1-4	NA	TRBV30	CAWSVILNEKLFF
NA	TRBJ2-1	TRBD2	TRBV28	CASNPTSESSYNEQFF
NA	TRBJ2-3	NA	TRBV6-1	CASSGGGGTDTQYF
once	TRBJ1-1	TRBD1	TRBV11-2	CASSSGGRGVNTEAFF
NA	TRBJ1-1	NA	TRBV19	CASSETGNTEAFF
NA	TRBJ2-2	NA	TRBV11-3	CASTSTFLPPYTGELFF
NA	TRBJ1-2	NA	TRBV5-5	CASSPNAYGYTF
NA	TRBJ1-4	NA	TRBV5-5	CASKIGRGDEKLFF
NA	TRBJ2-7	NA	TRBV5-5	CASSFVPGRQVDEQYF
NA	TRBJ1-5	NA	TRBV6-1	CASSVAPSNQPQHF
NA	TRBJ2-7	TRBD2	TRBV6-6	CASSSQRGGSSEQYF
few	TRBJ2-5	TRBD1	TRBV2	CASSANDRGQETQYF
NA	TRBJ1-2	TRBD1	TRBV7-8	CASSLLGGRGYGYTF
NA	TRBJ1-5	TRBD1	TRBV5-8	CASSRDRGRNQPQHF
NA	TRBJ2-1	NA	TRBV27	CASSLRSRGTSSYNEQFF
NA	TRBJ2-5	NA	TRBV4-2	CASSQDGQASYQETQYF
NA	TRBJ1-4	NA	TRBV30	CAWTQGRGEKLFF
once	TRBJ1-6	NA	TRBV6-5	CASSSGHRRTALHF
NA	TRBJ2-7	TRBD1	TRBV11-2	CASSHGTGGPQSRQYF
NA	TRBJ1-3	TRBD1	TRBV30	CAWSPGQTGNTIYF
NA	TRBJ1-6	TRBD1	TRBV28	CASSPTGGAGSPLHF
NA	TRBJ2-7	TRBD1	TRBV7-9	CASSLGDRDRYF
NA	TRBJ2-4	NA	TRBV25-1	CASSVGRQKNIQYF
NA	TRBJ2-1	NA	TRBV5-1	CASRRGNEQFF
NA	TRBJ1-5	TRBD1	TRBV10-3	CAISQTGGQEPQHF
NA	TRBJ2-1	NA	TRBV30	CASSRGSYNEQFF
NA	TRBJ1-4	TRBD1	TRBV5-1	CASSRTGGEEKLFF
once	TRBJ2-6	NA	TRBV18	CASSLGGSGANVLTF
few	TRBJ1-4	NA	TRBV11-2	CASSRGSFGEKLFF
NA	TRBJ2-7	TRBD2	TRBV4-1	CASSQDPSGLAGRAGEQYF
NA	TRBJ1-1	TRBD1	TRBV19	CASTLYGTGVMGTEAFF
NA	TRBJ2-7	NA	TRBV18	CASSPSTRSSYEQYF
few	TRBJ2-7	NA	TRBV6-1	CASSEALGQLYEQYF
NA	TRBJ1-6	NA	TRBV30	CAWSIDLRNSPLHF
NA	TRBJ2-7	TRBD1	TRBV5-4	CASSEGQVIYEQYF
NA	TRBJ2-3	NA	TRBV6-5	CASSPSLSTDTQYF
once	TRBJ1-5	NA	TRBV21-1	CASSRGTESTAQHF
NA	TRBJ2-7	TRBD2	TRBV19	CASSIGLAGGYEQYF
once	TRBJ2-2	TRBD2	TRBV4-3	CASSQDRRGGRIGELFF
NA	TRBJ2-3	TRBD1	TRBV5-1	CASSASQGADTQYF
NA	TRBJ2-3	NA	TRBV7-9	CASRFGGHTDTQYF
NA	TRBJ2-7	TRBD1	TRBV20-1	CSGTGASEQYF
NA	TRBJ1-5	NA	TRBV2	CASSESYSNQPQHF